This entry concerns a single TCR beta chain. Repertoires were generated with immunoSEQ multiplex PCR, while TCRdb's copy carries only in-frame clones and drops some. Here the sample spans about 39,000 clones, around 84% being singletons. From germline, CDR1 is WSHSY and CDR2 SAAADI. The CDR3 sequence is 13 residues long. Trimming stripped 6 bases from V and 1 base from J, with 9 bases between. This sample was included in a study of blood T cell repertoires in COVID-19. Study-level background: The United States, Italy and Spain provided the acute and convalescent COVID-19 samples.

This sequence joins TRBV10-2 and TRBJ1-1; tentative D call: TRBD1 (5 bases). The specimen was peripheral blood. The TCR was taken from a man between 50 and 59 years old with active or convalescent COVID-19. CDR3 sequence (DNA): TGCGCCAGCAGAACCGGACAGAACACTGAAGCTTTCTTT. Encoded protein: CASRTGQNTEAFF.